Below, 32 T cell receptor beta chains from the same sample are listed, as sequenced in a study of CD8+ T cells in alopecia areata listed by TCRdb under 2018. Libraries were prepared through the immunoSEQ multiplex PCR assay. RNA was extracted from all samples and reverse transcribed into cDNA as template for TCR sequencing. The source is immuneACCESS, and TCRdb retained only in-frame sequences with V and J called. Part of the clones is not carried over; for the studies checked, unresolved V genes explain less than half of this, and the remainder is unexplained. Present in this sample are about 200,000 clones, about 56% of which were seen just once. Nearly 5% of the sample belongs to the ten largest clones. Specimen: CD8+ T cells sorted from blood. All receptors derive from a human donor in good health.

The genes are TRBV27 and TRBJ2-2; 7 bases fit TRBD1. Germline lookup yields CDR1 MNHEY and CDR2 SMNVEV (reference sequence). The CDR3 sequence is 15 residues long. The junction had 4 bases not matched to a gene; V was cut back by 6 bases and J by 0 bases. The CDR3 nucleotides read TGTGCCAGCAGCCCCCAGGGGGCGAACACCGGGGAGCTGTTTTTT. The encoded protein is CASSPQGANTGELFF.

The chain uses TRBV27 and TRBJ2-7; no reliable D call. V lost 8 bases, J lost 4 bases, and 12 bases lay in between. The CDR3 totals 12 residues. Germline V gene data show CDR1 as MNHEY and CDR2 as SMNVEV (reference sequence). DNA for the CDR3: TGTGCCAGCGGGCCCTCCGCATACGAGCAGTACTTC. It codes for CASGPSAYEQYF.

J is TRBJ1-1 and V is TRBV25-1; no definite D call. Germline V gene data show CDR1 as MGHDK and CDR2 as SYGVNS. CDR3 length: 12 residues. The V end lost 2 bases, the J end lost 3 bases, and 4 bases lay between the germline ends. DNA for the CDR3: TGTGCCAGCAGTGAACAGGACACTGAAGCTTTCTTT. Translation: CASSEQDTEAFF.

The rearrangement links TRBV15 to TRBJ2-3, with D possibly matching TRBD2 (6 bases). Trimming left V 7 bases short and J 0 bases short, with 14 bases between. The CDR3 has 15 residues. Germline CDR1 reads LNHNV; CDR2 reads YYDKDF (reference sequence). The CDR3 DNA follows: TGTGCCACCACCAGTAGCGGCTCTAGCACAGATACGCAGTATTTT. Amino acids: CATTSSGSSTDTQYF.

This chain connects TRBV29-1 to TRBJ2-7, with 8 bases that match TRBD2. CDR1 SQVTM and CDR2 ANQGSEA come from the germline V gene. This CDR3 has 13 residues. V gave up 7 bases and J gave up 6 bases; unmatched junction bases: 11. DNA for the CDR3: TGCAGCGCCCTTCCGGGGGGGACGCGCGAGCAGTACTTC. Protein: CSALPGGTREQYF.

The J gene is TRBJ2-5, the V gene TRBV5-6, with 9 bases that match TRBD1. Germline-derived CDR1 and CDR2 are SGHDT and YYEEEE. This CDR3 comprises 18 residues. V lost 2 bases and J lost 5; bases outside the gene matches: 16. The CDR3, as DNA: TGTGCCAGCAGCTTTTGGACAGGGGCCAAAGGTATCTGGGAGACCCAGTACTTC. Its translation is CASSFWTGAKGIWETQYF.

The chain combines TRBV29-1 with TRBJ2-5; D is undetermined. Looked up from germline, CDR1 is SQVTM and CDR2 is ANQGSEA. The V end was cut by 0 bases, the J end by 4 bases, with 9 bases between. This CDR3 contains 13 residues. In DNA, the CDR3 is TGCAGCGTTGAAGATCGGCTGGGAGAGACCCAGTACTTC. Translation: CSVEDRLGETQYF.

In its sample, this clone was seen a few times. The gene calls are TRBV27 and TRBJ2-3, with D hard to call. This CDR3 is built from 16 residues. Trimming shortened V by 4 bases and J by 1 base, and 15 bases separated the two germline ends. Germline CDR1 reads MNHEY; CDR2 reads SMNVEV (reference sequence). In nucleotides, the CDR3 is TGTGCCAGCAGTTACCCGCCCTACTCATGCACAGATACGCAGTATTTT. Residues: CASSYPPYSCTDTQYF.

The chain uses TRBV28 and TRBJ1-5, with D hard to call. The CDR3 is 13 residues long. V was pared by 7 bases and J by 3 bases, with 10 bases between. The germline CDR1 and CDR2 sequences are MDHEN and SYDVKM. The CDR3 DNA reads TGTGCCAGCAAGGAGGGATACAATCAGCCCCAGCATTTT. This encodes CASKEGYNQPQHF.

The rearrangement joins TRBV2 to TRBJ2-4, with 7 bases aligning to TRBD1. Germline-derived CDR1 and CDR2 are SNHLY and FYNNEI. The length of the CDR3 is 15 residues. Unmatched junction bases numbered 4, after V lost 3 bases and J lost 2 bases. The chain's CDR3 is CASSDYRGSKNIQYF. CDR3 bases: TGTGCCAGCAGTGATTACAGGGGCTCCAAAAACATTCAGTACTTC.

The table lists this clone with a few counts. The rearrangement joins TRBV27 to TRBJ1-2; tentative D call: TRBD1 (5 bases). Germline loops: CDR1 MNHEY, CDR2 SMNVEV (reference sequence). The germline V and J ends were trimmed by 4 bases and 3 bases, with 18 bases remaining between them. The CDR3 runs 16 residues. The chain's CDR3 is CASSSNRYDSHYGYTF. For the CDR3, the DNA is TGTGCCAGCAGTTCCAATAGATACGACAGTCACTATGGCTACACCTTC.

This chain links TRBV9 with TRBJ2-1, with a tentative D call TRBD1 (5 bases). Trimming shortened V by 3 bases and J by 2 bases, and 12 bases separated the two germline ends. This CDR3 is 15 amino acids long. The V gene's germline CDR1 is SGDLS and CDR2 YYNGEE. Written as DNA, the CDR3 is TGTGCCAGCAGCGGGGGCGGCCAAGCCTACAATGAGCAGTTCTTC. This sequence encodes CASSGGGQAYNEQFF. Combining the CDR3 with reference TRBV9 and TRBJ2-1 gives the whole variable domain DSGVTQTPKHLITATGQRVTLRCSPRSGDLSVYWYQQSLDQGLQFLIQYYNGEERAKGNILERFSAQQFPDLHSELNLSSLELGDSALYFCASSGGGQAYNEQFFGPGTRLTVL.

The J gene is TRBJ2-1, the V gene TRBV29-1; TRBD1 might be the D (5 bases). CDR3 length: 12 amino acids. CDR1 and CDR2 (germline): SQVTM, ANQGSEA. V was clipped by 2 bases and J by 4 bases, with 6 bases between them. DNA of the CDR3: TGCAGCGTTGAACGACAGTACAATGAGCAGTTCTTC. This sequence encodes CSVERQYNEQFF.

The chain couples TRBV4-1 to TRBJ2-7; 10 bases align to TRBD2. The CDR3 is 16 amino acids. V shed 1 base, J shed 6 bases, and the junction held 9 bases outside the gene matches. CDR1 is MGHRA and CDR2 is YSYEKL in the germline V gene. The DNA of the CDR3 is TGCGCCAGCAGCCAAGCCCCTAGCGGGGGCATTGTCGAGCAGTACTTC. Translating it yields CASSQAPSGGIVEQYF.

V and J are TRBV6-6 and TRBJ2-7; either TRBD1 or TRBD2 may supply D (5 bases each). CDR1 and CDR2 (germline): MNHNY, SVGAGI (reference sequence). V shed 5 bases and J shed 0 bases, with 14 bases lying between them. The CDR3 has 15 amino acids. CDR3: CASSEGWGSSYEQYF. The CDR3 DNA reads TGTGCCAGCAGTGAGGGGTGGGGGAGCTCCTACGAGCAGTACTTC.

The chain joins TRBV23-1 to TRBJ1-1, with a weak D call TRBD1 (5 bases). TRBV23-1 is classed as an ORF, of uncertain function. Trimming took 2 bases from V and 10 from J, leaving 14 bases between them. This CDR3 has 13 amino acids. This CDR3 reads CASSQGGGLVAFF. DNA of the CDR3: TGCGCCAGCAGTCAAGGTGGGGGTTTAGTAGCTTTCTTT.

The gene calls are TRBV7-9 and TRBJ2-2; 8 bases agree with TRBD1. CDR3 size: 17 residues. Germline V CDR1 and CDR2: SEHNR, FQNEAQ (reference sequence). Losses at the gene ends were 3 bases for V and 0 bases for J; bases not matched to a gene: 6. CDR3 sequence (DNA): TGTGCCAGCAGCTTTCCCCGGGACAGGCCGAACACCGGGGAGCTGTTTTTT. Protein sequence: CASSFPRDRPNTGELFF.

With respect to this clone: The same CDR3 arises from other DNA sequences in this sample as well. The CDR3 nucleotides read TGTGCCAGCAGCCTCGGTGGGGGAAGCACAGATACGCAGTATTTT. The encoded protein is CASSLGGGSTDTQYF. The chain recombines TRBV5-6 with TRBJ2-3; D tentatively reads TRBD1 or TRBD2 (5 bases each). The V end was cut by 4 bases, the J end by 0 bases, with 12 bases between. CDR3 length equals 15 residues. Germline values: CDR1 SGHDT, CDR2 YYEEEE.

The gene calls are TRBV27 and TRBJ1-5, with unresolved D. CDR1 and CDR2 from the germline V gene are MNHEY and SMNVEV (reference sequence). The CDR3 consists of 13 residues. The ends were cut back, 4 bases at V and 3 bases at J, with 7 bases in the middle. DNA for the CDR3: TGTGCCAGCAGTTACCGCTACAATCAGCCCCAGCATTTT. Translation gives CASSYRYNQPQHF.

This clone was seen only a few times. The chain is built from TRBV5-5 and TRBJ1-5, with 9 nucleotides matching TRBD1. The CDR3 is 15 residues long. The V and J ends lost 4 bases and 1 base, in that order; junction bases with no gene match: 3. Germline V gives CDR1 SGHKS, CDR2 YYEKEE (reference sequence). DNA for the CDR3: TGTGCCAGCAGCCCGGGACAGGGCAGCAATCAGCCCCAGCATTTT. Protein product: CASSPGQGSNQPQHF.

The V gene is TRBV27, the J gene TRBJ2-2, with 8 bases lining up with TRBD2. This CDR3 has 16 residues. The germline V gene encodes CDR1 MNHEY and CDR2 SMNVEV (reference sequence). Trimming took 3 bases from V and 7 from J; bases not matched to a gene: 10. The CDR3 here is CASSFVGTSGDGELFF. The CDR3 region has the DNA TGTGCCAGCAGTTTCGTAGGGACTAGTGGCGACGGGGAGCTGTTTTTT.

V usage is TRBV23-1 and J usage is TRBJ2-7; D is possibly TRBD1 (5 bases). TRBV23-1 is given ORF status, its function remaining uncertain. CDR3 length equals 15 residues. The V end was cut by 0 bases, the J end by 5 bases, with 14 bases between. The CDR3 sequence is CASSQSGYRFHEQYF. In DNA, the CDR3 is TGCGCCAGCAGTCAATCTGGATACAGGTTTCACGAGCAGTACTTC.

V usage is TRBV9 and J usage is TRBJ1-1; a weak D match, TRBD1 (5 bases). This CDR3 contains 16 residues. Trimming cost V 0 bases and J 6 bases, with 18 bases left between them. Per germline, CDR1 SGDLS and CDR2 YYNGEE. In DNA form, the CDR3 reads TGTGCCAGCAGCGTAGGGGCACACCGGGGCCCGGCTGAAGCTTTCTTT. It is translated as CASSVGAHRGPAEAFF.

This chain connects TRBV9 to TRBJ2-5, with TRBD2 as a possible D gene (7 bases). Germline lookup yields CDR1 SGDLS and CDR2 YYNGEE. This CDR3 is built from 15 residues. V was cut by 3 bases and J by 5 bases, with 17 bases left in between. The CDR3 protein is CASSEYRGAGETQYF. The CDR3, as DNA: TGTGCCAGCAGCGAATACCGGGGGGCCGGGGAGACCCAGTACTTC.

The chain employs TRBV4-2 and TRBJ1-6; TRBD1 agrees at 7 bases. The CDR3 is 16 amino acids. The germline gives CDR1 LGHNA, CDR2 YNFKEQ. The trim removed 0 bases at V and 10 bases at J, leaving 9 bases unmatched. The CDR3 sequence is CASSQDWGQLRSPLHF. CDR3 DNA: TGTGCCAGCAGCCAAGATTGGGGACAGTTGAGATCACCCCTCCACTTT.

This chain connects TRBV2 to TRBJ2-7; D unclear. V was pared by 3 bases and J by 2 bases, with 11 bases between. The CDR3 consists of 14 residues. From germline, CDR1 is SNHLY and CDR2 FYNNEI. CDR3 bases: TGTGCCAGCAGTGATAATCCAGGCCCCTACGAGCAGTACTTC. It codes for CASSDNPGPYEQYF.

This clone was recorded only once. The genes are TRBV2 and TRBJ2-3, with 10 bases identical to TRBD1. Germline V lookup: CDR1 SNHLY, CDR2 FYNNEI. V dropped 7 bases and J dropped 4; count of bases not matched to a gene: 11. The CDR3 length is 16 residues. The CDR3 DNA reads as TGTGCCAGCATTTCAACCGGGACAGGGGTTCCAGATACGCAGTATTTT. Its protein is CASISTGTGVPDTQYF.

The rearrangement uses TRBV5-1 and TRBJ1-5; 8 bases fit TRBD1. Germline values: CDR1 SGHRS, CDR2 YFSETQ. This CDR3 region has 15 residues. V trimming: 4 bases; J trimming: 7 bases; junction bases outside the gene matches: 10. CDR3 sequence (DNA): TGCGCCAGCAGCCTAGACAGGGGAGCGGGACAGCCCCAGCATTTT. Its translation: CASSLDRGAGQPQHF.

This clone came up a few times. The chain employs TRBV13 and TRBJ1-2, with 9 positions matching TRBD1. V shed 0 bases, J shed 14 bases, and the junction held 4 bases outside the gene matches. There are 12 residues in the CDR3. The germline CDR1 and CDR2 sequences are PRHDT and FYEKMQ (reference sequence). In DNA, the CDR3 is TGTGCCAGCAGCTTAGGTGACGGACAGGGGACCTTC. Its protein product is CASSLGDGQGTF.

There are a few counts of this clone. The V and J genes are TRBV29-1 and TRBJ1-4; D uncertain. The CDR3 loop spans 9 amino acids. Germline assignment: CDR1 SQVTM and CDR2 ANQGSEA. V lost 4 bases to trimming and J lost 8 bases, with 2 bases between them. CDR3 amino acids: CSVGEKLFF. In DNA form, the CDR3 reads TGCAGCGTTGGGGAAAAACTGTTTTTT.

The chain is built from TRBV4-1 and TRBJ1-1; no reliable D call. This CDR3 comprises 14 residues. With 2 bases removed from V and 1 base from J, the gap between germline ends came to 8 bases. Germline loops: CDR1 MGHRA, CDR2 YSYEKL. As DNA, the CDR3 is TGCGCCAGCAGCCAATGGTTCGAGAACACTGAAGCTTTCTTT. Translated: CASSQWFENTEAFF.

This clone was detected only a few times. This chain joins TRBV11-2 and TRBJ2-1; D unresolved. The CDR3 is made up of 12 amino acids. Germline lookup yields CDR1 SGHAT and CDR2 FQNNGV. V gave up 3 bases and J gave up 5 bases, with 5 bases separating them. CDR3 in DNA: TGTGCCAGCAGCTTCACAAACAATGAGCAGTTCTTC. Translating gives CASSFTNNEQFF.